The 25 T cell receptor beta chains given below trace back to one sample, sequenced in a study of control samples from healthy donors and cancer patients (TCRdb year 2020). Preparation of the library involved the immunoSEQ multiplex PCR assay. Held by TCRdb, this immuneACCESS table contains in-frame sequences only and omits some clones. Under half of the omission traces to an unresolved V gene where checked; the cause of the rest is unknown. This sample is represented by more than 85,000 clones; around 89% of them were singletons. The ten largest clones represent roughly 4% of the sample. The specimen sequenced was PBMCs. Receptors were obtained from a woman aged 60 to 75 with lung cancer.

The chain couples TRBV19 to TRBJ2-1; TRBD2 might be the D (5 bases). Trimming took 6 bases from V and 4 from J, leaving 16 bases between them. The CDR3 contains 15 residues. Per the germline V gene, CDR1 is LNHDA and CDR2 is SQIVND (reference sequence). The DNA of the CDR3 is TGTGCCAGTAGCTCACAGACTACGACTTACAATGAGCAGTTCTTC. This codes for CASSSQTTTYNEQFF.

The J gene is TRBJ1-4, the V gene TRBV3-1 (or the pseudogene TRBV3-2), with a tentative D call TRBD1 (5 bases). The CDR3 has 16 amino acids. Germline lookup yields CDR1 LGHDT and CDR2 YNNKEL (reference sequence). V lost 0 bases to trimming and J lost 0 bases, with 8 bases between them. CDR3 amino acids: CASSQDRGATNEKLFF. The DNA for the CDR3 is TGTGCCAGCAGCCAAGACCGGGGGGCAACTAATGAAAAACTGTTTTTT.

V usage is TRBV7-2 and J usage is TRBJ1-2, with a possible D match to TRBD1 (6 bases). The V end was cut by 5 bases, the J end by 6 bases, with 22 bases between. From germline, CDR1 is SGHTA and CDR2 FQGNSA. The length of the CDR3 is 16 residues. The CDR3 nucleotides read TGTGCCAGCAGCATCCCGTCCGGGGGCGCCGGTAATGGCTACACCTTC. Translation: CASSIPSGGAGNGYTF. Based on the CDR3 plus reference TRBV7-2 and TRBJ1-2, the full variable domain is GAGVSQSPSNKVTEKGKDVELRCDPISGHTALYWYRQSLGQGLEFLIYFQGNSAPDKSGLPSDRFSAERTGGSVSTLTIQRTQQEDSAVYLCASSIPSGGAGNGYTFGSGTRLTVV.

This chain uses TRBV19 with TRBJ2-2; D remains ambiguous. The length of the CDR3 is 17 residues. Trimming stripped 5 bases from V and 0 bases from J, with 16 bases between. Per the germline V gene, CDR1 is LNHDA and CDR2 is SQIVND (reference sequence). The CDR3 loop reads CASSPGRTFPNTGELFF. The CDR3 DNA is TGTGCCAGTAGTCCGGGCAGGACCTTTCCGAACACCGGGGAGCTGTTTTTT.

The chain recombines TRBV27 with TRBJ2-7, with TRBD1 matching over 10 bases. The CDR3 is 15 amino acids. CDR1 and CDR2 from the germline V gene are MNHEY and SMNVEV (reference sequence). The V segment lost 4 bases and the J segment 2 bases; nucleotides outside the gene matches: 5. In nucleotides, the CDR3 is TGTGCCAGCAGTTCCCGGACAGGGGGGGCCTACGAGCAGTACTTC. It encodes CASSSRTGGAYEQYF.

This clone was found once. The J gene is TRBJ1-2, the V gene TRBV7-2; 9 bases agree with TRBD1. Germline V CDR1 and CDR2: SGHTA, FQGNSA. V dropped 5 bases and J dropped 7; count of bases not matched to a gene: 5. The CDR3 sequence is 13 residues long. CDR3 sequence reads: CASSRDRVSGYTF. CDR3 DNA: TGTGCCAGCAGCAGGGACAGGGTTTCTGGCTACACCTTC.

The CDR3 DNA sequence: TGCGCCAGCAGCCAAGATTCAGGGACAGGGAATTCACCCCTCCACTTT. Amino acid sequence: CASSQDSGTGNSPLHF. The genes are TRBV4-3 and TRBJ1-6; 9 bases are shared with TRBD1. V lost 0 bases and J lost 7; bases outside the gene matches: 4. CDR1 and CDR2 from the germline V gene are LGHNA and YSLEER. The CDR3 sequence is 16 residues long.

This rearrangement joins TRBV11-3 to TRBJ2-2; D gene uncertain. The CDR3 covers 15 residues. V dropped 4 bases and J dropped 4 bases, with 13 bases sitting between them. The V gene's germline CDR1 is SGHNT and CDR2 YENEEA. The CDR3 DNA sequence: TGTGCCAGCAGCTACGCCGCCTCAACCACCGGGGAGCTGTTTTTT. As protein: CASSYAASTTGELFF.

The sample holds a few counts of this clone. CDR3 region: CASSFGAGTGSGNTIYF. CDR3 nucleotides: TGTGCCAGTAGCTTCGGGGCCGGGACAGGGAGCGGAAACACCATATATTTT. The J gene is TRBJ1-3, the V gene TRBV19, with 9 bases identical to TRBD1. Germline CDR1 is LNHDA and CDR2 is SQIVND (reference sequence). This CDR3 has 17 amino acids. After removal of 6 bases from V and 4 bases from J, the junction contained 13 bases not matched to a gene.

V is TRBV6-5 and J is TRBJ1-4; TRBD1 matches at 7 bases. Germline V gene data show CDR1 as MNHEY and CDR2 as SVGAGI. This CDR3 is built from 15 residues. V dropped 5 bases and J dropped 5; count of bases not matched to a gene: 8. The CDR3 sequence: CASSPGTAVNEKLFF. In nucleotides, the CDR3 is TGTGCCAGCAGTCCCGGGACAGCGGTGAATGAAAAACTGTTTTTT.

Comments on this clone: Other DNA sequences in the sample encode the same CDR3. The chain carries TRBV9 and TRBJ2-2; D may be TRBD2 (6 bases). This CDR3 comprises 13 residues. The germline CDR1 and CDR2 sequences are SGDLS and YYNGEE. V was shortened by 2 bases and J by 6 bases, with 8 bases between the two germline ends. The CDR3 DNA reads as TGTGCCAGCAGCGTCGCTAGCGCCGGGGAGCTGTTTTTT. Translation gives CASSVASAGELFF.

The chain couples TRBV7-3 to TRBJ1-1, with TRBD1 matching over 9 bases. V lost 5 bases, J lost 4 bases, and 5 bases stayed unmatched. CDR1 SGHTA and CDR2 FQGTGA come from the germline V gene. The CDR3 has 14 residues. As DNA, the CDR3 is TGTGCCAGCAGCGTCGGGGACAGGGTCACTGAAGCTTTCTTT. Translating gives CASSVGDRVTEAFF.

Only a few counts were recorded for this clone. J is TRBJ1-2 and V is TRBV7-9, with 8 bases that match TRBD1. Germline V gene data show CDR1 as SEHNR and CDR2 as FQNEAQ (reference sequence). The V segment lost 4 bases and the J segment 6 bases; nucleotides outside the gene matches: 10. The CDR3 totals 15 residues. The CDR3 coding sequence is TGTGCCAGCAGCTACGCCAGGGGGCTGGGTGATGGCTACACCTTC. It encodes CASSYARGLGDGYTF.

The CDR3 protein is CASSLDWRGTQYF. CDR3 bases: TGTGCCAGCAGCTTAGATTGGAGGGGAACGCAGTATTTT. The chain employs TRBV11-2 and TRBJ2-3; TRBD2 is a possible D gene (6 bases). The CDR3 length is 13 residues. The germline V gene encodes CDR1 SGHAT and CDR2 FQNNGV. V was trimmed by 0 bases and J by 9 bases, leaving 10 bases between them.

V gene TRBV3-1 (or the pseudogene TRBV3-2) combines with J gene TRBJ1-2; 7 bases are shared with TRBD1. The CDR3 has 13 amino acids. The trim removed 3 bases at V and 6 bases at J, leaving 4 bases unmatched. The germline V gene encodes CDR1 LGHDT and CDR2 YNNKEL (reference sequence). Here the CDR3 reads CASSHRTGDGYTF. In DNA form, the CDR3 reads TGTGCCAGCAGCCACAGAACAGGGGATGGCTACACCTTC.

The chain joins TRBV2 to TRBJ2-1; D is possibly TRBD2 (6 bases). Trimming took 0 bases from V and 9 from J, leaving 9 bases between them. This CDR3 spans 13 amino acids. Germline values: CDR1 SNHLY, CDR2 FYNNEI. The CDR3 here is CASSEAPRGEQFF. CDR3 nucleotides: TGTGCCAGCAGTGAAGCTCCGCGGGGTGAGCAGTTCTTC.

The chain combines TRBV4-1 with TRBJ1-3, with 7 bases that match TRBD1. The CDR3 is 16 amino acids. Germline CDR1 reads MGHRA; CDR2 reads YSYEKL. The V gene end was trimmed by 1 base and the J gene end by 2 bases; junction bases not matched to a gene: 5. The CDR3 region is CASSQATDRAGNTIYF. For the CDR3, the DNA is TGCGCCAGCAGCCAAGCGACTGACAGGGCTGGAAACACCATATATTTT.

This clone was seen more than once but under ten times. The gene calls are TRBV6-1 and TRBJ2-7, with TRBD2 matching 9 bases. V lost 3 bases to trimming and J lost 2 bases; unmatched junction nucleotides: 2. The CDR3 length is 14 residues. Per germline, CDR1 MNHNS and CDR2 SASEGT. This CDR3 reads CASSETSGTYEQYF. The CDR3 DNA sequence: TGTGCCAGCAGTGAGACTAGCGGAACCTACGAGCAGTACTTC.

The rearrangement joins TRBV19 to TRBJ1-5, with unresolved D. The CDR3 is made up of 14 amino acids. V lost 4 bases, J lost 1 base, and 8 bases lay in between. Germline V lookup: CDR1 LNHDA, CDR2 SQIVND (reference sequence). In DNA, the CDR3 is TGTGCCAGTAGTAGCGTCGTGAGCAATCAGCCCCAGCATTTT. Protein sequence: CASSSVVSNQPQHF.

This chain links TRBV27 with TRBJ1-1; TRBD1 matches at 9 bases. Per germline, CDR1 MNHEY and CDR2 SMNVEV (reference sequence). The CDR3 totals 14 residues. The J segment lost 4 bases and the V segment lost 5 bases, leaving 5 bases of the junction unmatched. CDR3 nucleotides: TGTGCCAGCAGTATACAGGGGGCGGTCACTGAAGCTTTCTTT. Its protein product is CASSIQGAVTEAFF.

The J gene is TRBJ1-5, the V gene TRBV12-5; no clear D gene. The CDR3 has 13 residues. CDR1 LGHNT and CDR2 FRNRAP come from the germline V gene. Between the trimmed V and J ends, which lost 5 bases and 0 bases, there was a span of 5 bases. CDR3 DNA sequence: TGTGCTAGTGGTCCGAGTAGCAATCAGCCCCAGCATTTT. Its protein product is CASGPSSNQPQHF.

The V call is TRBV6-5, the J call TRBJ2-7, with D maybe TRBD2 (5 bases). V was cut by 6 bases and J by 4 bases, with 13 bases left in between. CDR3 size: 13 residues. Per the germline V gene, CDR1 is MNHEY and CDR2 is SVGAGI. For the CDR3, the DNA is TGTGCCAGCAGCGCCCATTCGGGATACGAGCAGTACTTC. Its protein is CASSAHSGYEQYF.

The CDR3: CASSQASGSSYEQYF. The CDR3 coding sequence is TGCGCCAGCAGCCAAGCAAGTGGCAGCTCCTACGAGCAGTACTTC. This chain joins TRBV5-1 and TRBJ2-7; no reliable D call. The CDR3 runs to 15 residues. Trimming took 4 bases from V and 0 from J, leaving 14 bases between them. The germline CDR1 and CDR2 sequences are SGHRS and YFSETQ.

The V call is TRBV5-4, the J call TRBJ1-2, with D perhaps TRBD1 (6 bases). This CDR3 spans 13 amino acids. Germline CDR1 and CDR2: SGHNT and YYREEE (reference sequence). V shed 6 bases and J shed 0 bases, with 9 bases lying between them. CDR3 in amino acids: CASMDRTNYGYTF. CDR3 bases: TGTGCCAGCATGGACAGAACTAACTATGGCTACACCTTC.

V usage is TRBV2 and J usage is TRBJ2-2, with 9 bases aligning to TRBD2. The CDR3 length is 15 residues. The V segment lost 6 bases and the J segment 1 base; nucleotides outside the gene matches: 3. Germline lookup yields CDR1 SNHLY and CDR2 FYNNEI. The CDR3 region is CASRETSGNTGELFF. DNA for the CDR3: TGTGCCAGCAGGGAGACTAGCGGGAACACCGGGGAGCTGTTTTTT.